The clone carrying this T cell receptor beta chain was counted many times. Its antigen is not known. The read terminates 3 residues ahead of where the CDR3 ends, so the germline J gene completes it. The data were produced by immunoSEQ multiplex PCR, yet TCRdb's version contains in-frame clones alone and is incomplete. Observed in the sample are some 80,000 clones, none of them singletons. The data stem from a study of T cell clonality in common variable immunodeficiency. Study-level results: Common variable immunodeficiency TCR beta sequences reportedly had fewer deletions and N-nucleotide insertions.

CDR3 size: 12 residues. Trimming removed 2 bases from V and 5 bases from J, with 6 bases in between. CDR1 and CDR2 from the germline V gene are ENHRY and SYGVKD. The V and J genes are TRBV10-3 and TRBJ2-5, with D tentatively TRBD1 (6 bases). The sample was peripheral blood mononuclear cells. This TCR derives from a person aged 18 to 75 in good health. The CDR3 DNA, read in part, is TGTGCCATCAGTGAGCAGGGGGAGACC. It codes for CAISEQGET. The full CDR3 is CAISEQGETQYF.